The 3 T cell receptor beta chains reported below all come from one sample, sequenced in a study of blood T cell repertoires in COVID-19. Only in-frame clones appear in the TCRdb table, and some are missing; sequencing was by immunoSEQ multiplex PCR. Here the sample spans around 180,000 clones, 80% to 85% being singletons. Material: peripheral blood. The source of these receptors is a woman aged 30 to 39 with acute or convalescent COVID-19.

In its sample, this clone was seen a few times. The CDR3 loop is CASSSRRRPYEQYF. The CDR3 nucleotides are TGTGCCAGTAGTTCCCGGCGGCGCCCCTACGAGCAGTACTTC. This sequence joins TRBV19 and TRBJ2-7; D is ambiguous. This CDR3 has 14 residues. V was trimmed by 5 bases and J by 2 bases, leaving 13 bases between them. Looked up from germline, CDR1 is LNHDA and CDR2 is SQIVND (reference sequence).

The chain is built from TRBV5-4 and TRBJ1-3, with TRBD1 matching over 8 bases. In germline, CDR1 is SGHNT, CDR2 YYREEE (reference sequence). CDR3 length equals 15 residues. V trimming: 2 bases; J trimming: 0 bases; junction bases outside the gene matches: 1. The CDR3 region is CASSFGQGSGNTIYF. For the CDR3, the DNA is TGTGCCAGCAGCTTCGGACAGGGCTCTGGAAACACCATATATTTT.

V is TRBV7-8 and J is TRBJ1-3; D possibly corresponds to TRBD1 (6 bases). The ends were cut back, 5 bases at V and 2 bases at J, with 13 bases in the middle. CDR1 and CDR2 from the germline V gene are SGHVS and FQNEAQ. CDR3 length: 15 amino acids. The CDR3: CASSPRAGAGNTIYF. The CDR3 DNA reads TGTGCCAGCAGCCCAAGGGCAGGGGCTGGAAACACCATATATTTT.